These 7 T cell receptor beta chains came from one sample sequenced in a study of cytomegalovirus exposure and HLA in healthy donors. A multiplex PCR was run with 60 Vbeta primers and 13 Jbeta primers. Assay used: immunoSEQ multiplex PCR; TCRdb lists only in-frame clones, some missing. The sample consists of about 210,000 clones, roughly 77% of them appearing once. Sequenced sample: PBMCs. The receptors come from a man aged 35 to 55 in good health and CMV-seropositive.

The chain joins TRBV10-3 to TRBJ2-7, with 9 positions matching TRBD2. CDR3 length: 16 residues. The trim removed 0 bases at V and 7 bases at J, leaving 10 bases unmatched. CDR1 and CDR2 (germline): ENHRY, SYGVKD. CDR3 sequence (DNA): TGTGCCATCAGTGAGTCGAGACTAGCGGACCTCCGGGAGCAGTACTTC. Its protein product is CAISESRLADLREQYF.

The rearrangement links TRBV7-3 to TRBJ2-2, with a tentative D call TRBD1 (6 bases). The CDR3 loop spans 18 amino acids. Germline V gives CDR1 SGHTA, CDR2 FQGTGA. Trimming cost V 0 bases and J 2 bases, with 16 bases left between them. CDR3 residues: CASSLTGQPNLNTGELFF. CDR3 DNA sequence: TGTGCCAGCAGCTTAACCGGACAGCCGAACCTTAACACCGGGGAGCTGTTTTTT.

In this sample, this clone turned up a few times. V and J are TRBV5-8 and TRBJ1-1; 7 bases match TRBD1. The germline gives CDR1 SGHTS, CDR2 YDEGEE. CDR3 length equals 14 residues. J gave up 3 bases and V 4 bases, and 6 bases lay outside the gene matches. Here the CDR3 reads CASSRRQGHTEAFF. The CDR3 DNA follows: TGTGCCAGCAGCCGCAGACAGGGTCACACTGAAGCTTTCTTT.

This clone has just one count. The genes are TRBV5-1 and TRBJ1-1; D unclear. The V gene's germline CDR1 is SGHRS and CDR2 YFSETQ. V was trimmed by 4 bases and J by 1 base, leaving 14 bases between them. This CDR3 is 15 amino acids long. The CDR3 is CASSPWSGGNTEAFF. The CDR3 nucleotides read TGCGCCAGCAGCCCTTGGTCCGGTGGGAACACTGAAGCTTTCTTT.

The chain couples TRBV15 to TRBJ2-2, with 7 bases matching TRBD1. The V gene's germline CDR1 is LNHNV and CDR2 YYDKDF (reference sequence). CDR3 length equals 17 residues. V shed 3 bases and J 0 bases; nucleotides not matched to a gene: 7. The CDR3 sequence is CATSSPRQGTNTGELFF. The CDR3 region has the DNA TGTGCCACCAGCAGCCCTCGACAGGGAACGAACACCGGGGAGCTGTTTTTT.

The chain carries TRBV18 and TRBJ1-2; D is unclear. Germline V lookup: CDR1 KGHSH, CDR2 LQKENI. The ends were cut back, 5 bases at V and 1 base at J, with 11 bases in the middle. The CDR3 loop spans 14 amino acids. In DNA, the CDR3 is TGTGCCAGCTCAGCAAGGGAGTTTAACTATGGCTACACCTTC. It is translated as CASSAREFNYGYTF.

The V call is TRBV5-1, the J call TRBJ2-6; TRBD2 matches 7 bases. Per germline, CDR1 SGHRS and CDR2 YFSETQ. After removal of 0 bases from V and 4 bases from J, the junction contained 7 bases not matched to a gene. The CDR3 totals 17 residues. CDR3 in DNA: TGCGCCAGCAGCTTGGAACAGGCGGGAGTCGGGGCCAACGTCCTGACTTTC. This sequence encodes CASSLEQAGVGANVLTF.